This TCR beta chain stems from a study of cytomegalovirus exposure and HLA in healthy donors. Findings and limits, study-wide: It was 150 or so TCR beta chains that were listed as cytomegalovirus-associated.

The PCR ran on 60 Vbeta and 13 Jbeta primers. Assay used: immunoSEQ multiplex PCR; TCRdb lists only in-frame clones, some missing. The sample holds approximately 150,000 clones, about 82% seen once. This clone was counted between two and nine times. The antigen is not known. Other DNA sequences in the sample encode the same CDR3. The source material was PBMCs. The TCR was taken from a male donor in good health and CMV-seronegative.

The CDR3 loop reads CASSSRLAGLYEQYF. In nucleotides, the CDR3 is TGTGCCAGCAGCTCCCGACTAGCGGGCCTCTACGAGCAGTACTTC. The rearrangement joins TRBV7-9 to TRBJ2-7; 10 bases line up with TRBD2. CDR1 is SEHNR, CDR2 FQNEAQ, per germline (reference sequence). The CDR3 extends over 15 amino acids. J was trimmed by 3 bases and V by 4 bases; bases with no gene match: 6.